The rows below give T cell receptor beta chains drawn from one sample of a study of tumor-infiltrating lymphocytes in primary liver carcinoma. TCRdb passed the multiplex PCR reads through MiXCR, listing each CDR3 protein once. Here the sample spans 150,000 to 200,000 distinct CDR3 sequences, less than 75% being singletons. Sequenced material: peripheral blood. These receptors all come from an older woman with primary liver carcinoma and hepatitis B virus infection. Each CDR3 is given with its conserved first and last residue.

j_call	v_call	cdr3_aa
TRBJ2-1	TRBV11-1	CASRQSSGRVGNEQFF
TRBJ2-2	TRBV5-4	CASSRPTGELFF
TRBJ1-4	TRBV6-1	CASSDPVGANEKLFF
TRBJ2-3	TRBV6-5	CASSYVSGTDTQYF
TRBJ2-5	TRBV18	CGSSLDMVLRQETQYF
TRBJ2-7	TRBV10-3	CAISESVREQYF
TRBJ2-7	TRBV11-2	CTSSSSGRPYEQYF
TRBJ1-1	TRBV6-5	CASRRKKGAFF
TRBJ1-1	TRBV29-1	CSVLSGGGTEAFF
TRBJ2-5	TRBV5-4	CASRNTLAGGGLETQYF
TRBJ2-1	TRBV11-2	CTSSLGRTAYSEQFF
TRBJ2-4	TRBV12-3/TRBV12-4	CASSLFLGWGGVGKNIQYF
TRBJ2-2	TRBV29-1	CSAARGPRHGELFF
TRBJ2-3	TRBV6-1	CASSNRGGRADTQYF
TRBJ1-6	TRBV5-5	CASSNTGTGNSPLHF
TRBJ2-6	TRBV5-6	CASRKYVSGANVLTF
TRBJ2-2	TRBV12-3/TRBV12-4	CASSPVQAGNTGELFF
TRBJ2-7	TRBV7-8	CASSLGAGIGYEQYF
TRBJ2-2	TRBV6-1	CAGRLTGAGELFF
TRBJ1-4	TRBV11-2	CACVEGATNEKLFF
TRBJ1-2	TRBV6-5	CASSVRQGRYGYIF
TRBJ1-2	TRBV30	CAWEQGAQNGCTF
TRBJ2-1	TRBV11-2	CASSLAGRGVFYNEQLF
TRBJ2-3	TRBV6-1	CASTMVSGVTDTQYF
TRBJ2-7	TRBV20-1	CSARNSGTYEQYF
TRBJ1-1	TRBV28	CASSLAGGGLYTEAFF
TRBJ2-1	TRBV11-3	CASNLNPVAGVKGTYNEQFF
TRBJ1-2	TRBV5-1	CASSLGSLGDGYTF
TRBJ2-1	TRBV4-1	CASSQGWECAEFF
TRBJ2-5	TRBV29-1	CSVADGARQETQYF
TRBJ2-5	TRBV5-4	CASSLVGTGGKGTQYF
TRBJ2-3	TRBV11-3	CANSLAVPTDTQYF
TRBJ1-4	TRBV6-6	CASSRTGGTSNEKLFF
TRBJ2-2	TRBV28	CASSLERERNTGELFF
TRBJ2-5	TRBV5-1	CASSWAGTSPQETQYF
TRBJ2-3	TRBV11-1	CASSLERTSGDTQYF
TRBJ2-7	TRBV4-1	CASSPGTSGRYEQYF
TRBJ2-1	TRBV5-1	CASGRDSISREQFF